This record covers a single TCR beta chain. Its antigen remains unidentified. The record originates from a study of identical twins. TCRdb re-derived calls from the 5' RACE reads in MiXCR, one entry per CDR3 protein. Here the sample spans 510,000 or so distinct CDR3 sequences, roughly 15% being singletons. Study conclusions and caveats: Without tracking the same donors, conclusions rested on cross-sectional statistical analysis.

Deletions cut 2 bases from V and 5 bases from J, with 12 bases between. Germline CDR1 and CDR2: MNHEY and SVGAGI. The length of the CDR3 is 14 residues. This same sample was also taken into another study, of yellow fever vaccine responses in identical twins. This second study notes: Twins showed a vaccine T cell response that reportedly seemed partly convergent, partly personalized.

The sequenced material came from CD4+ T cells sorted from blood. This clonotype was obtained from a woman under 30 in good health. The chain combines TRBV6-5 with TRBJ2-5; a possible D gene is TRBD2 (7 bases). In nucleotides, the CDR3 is TGTGCCAGCAGTTACCCGGGGGGCCAGGAGACCCAGTACTTC. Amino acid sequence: CASSYPGGQETQYF.